The 2 T cell receptor beta chains below all came from one sample that was sequenced in a study of T-cell memory formation after mild COVID-19. TCRdb recomputed calls from the 5' RACE reads with MiXCR, one row per CDR3 protein. The sample holds a few hundred thousand distinct CDR3 sequences; roughly a tenth are singletons and the top ten take approximately 3%. The sample taken for sequencing was PBMCs or a T cell subset sorted from them (not recorded which). These receptors were obtained from a man between 18 and 35 years old who had mild COVID-19 (a few samples of this study predate the infection). Cell type and time point are not known.

This chain uses TRBV19 with TRBJ2-1; no firm D call. V gave up 2 bases and J gave up 8 bases, with 10 bases separating them. This CDR3 is 13 amino acids long. CDR1 is LNHDA, CDR2 SQIVND, per germline (reference sequence). DNA for the CDR3: TGTGCCAGTAGTATACGGCGAATGGATGAGCAGTTCTTC. Residues: CASSIRRMDEQFF.

This clonotype was seen a handful of times. The chain couples TRBV3-1 to TRBJ2-7; tentatively, D is TRBD1 (5 bases). V was pared by 4 bases and J by 5 bases, with 12 bases between. Germline CDR1 and CDR2: LGHDT and YNNKEL (reference sequence). The CDR3 is 13 residues long. The CDR3 protein is CASSPTRAHEQYF. CDR3 bases: TGTGCCAGCAGCCCGACCAGGGCCCACGAGCAGTACTTC.